This TCR beta chain was recovered during a study of OX40 agonist ivuxolimab in advanced cancers. Germline lookup yields CDR1 ENHRY and CDR2 SYGVKD. This CDR3 is 16 amino acids long. The V segment lost 2 bases and the J segment 2 bases; nucleotides outside the gene matches: 6. The data were produced by immunoSEQ multiplex PCR, yet TCRdb's version contains in-frame clones alone and is incomplete. Counted here are some 77,000 clones, approximately 83% occurring once; the ten biggest clones make up less than 6.5%. The receptor's source is an adult with an advanced solid tumor such as melanoma, head and neck, liver or kidney cancer. Specimen: CD4+ or CD8+ T cells sorted from blood, collected in a trial of the OX40 agonist ivuxolimab. The chain recombines TRBV10-3 with TRBJ1-5; TRBD1 aligns across 7 bases. This CDR3 is CAISEAGQNGNQPQHF. The CDR3 DNA sequence: TGTGCCATCAGTGAGGCGGGACAGAACGGCAATCAGCCCCAGCATTTT.